These T cell receptor beta chains were read from a single sample in a study of T cell repertoires in ileal Crohn's disease. Sequencing was performed with immunoSEQ multiplex PCR; in TCRdb, only in-frame clones are kept and a portion is missing. The sample includes approximately 13,000 clones, around 79% of them seen just once. The sequenced sample consisted of ileal tissue. Receptors originate from an adult with Crohn's disease. CDR3s include the opening cysteine and the closing phenylalanine or tryptophan. D genes are given only for firm matches. Not all rows give a size; the values are once, few, many and, for expanded clones, a class.

d_call | clone_size | j_call | v_call | cdr3_aa | cdr3_nt
TRBD1 | once | TRBJ1-4 | TRBV6-5 | CASRGQLNEKLFF | TGTGCCAGCAGGGGACAGCTGAATGAAAAACTGTTTTTT
TRBD1 | . | TRBJ1-1 | TRBV30 | CAWSDDRGGGTEAFF | TGTGCCTGGAGTGACGACAGGGGCGGAGGGACTGAAGCTTTCTTT
. | . | TRBJ2-7 | TRBV6-6 | CASSYLSLRFASEQYF | TGTGCCAGCAGTTACTTGTCCCTACGTTTCGCTTCAGAGCAGTACTTC
TRBD1 | . | TRBJ2-7 | TRBV5-4 | CASSLGQGVDEQYF | TGTGCCAGCAGCTTGGGACAGGGGGTAGACGAGCAGTACTTC
TRBD1 | . | TRBJ2-7 | TRBV19 | CASRKGQGGYEQYF | TGTGCCAGTAGGAAGGGACAGGGAGGCTACGAGCAGTACTTC
. | . | TRBJ2-6 | TRBV6-1 | CASTNTLSGANVLTF | TGTGCCAGCACTAACACCCTCTCTGGGGCCAACGTCCTGACTTTC
. | . | TRBJ1-1 | TRBV2 | CASKNLNTEAFF | TGTGCCAGCAAGAACCTGAACACTGAAGCTTTCTTT
. | . | TRBJ1-1 | TRBV12-5 | CASGLPNPFGNTEAFF | TGTGCTAGTGGTTTGCCTAACCCGTTCGGGAACACTGAAGCTTTCTTT
. | . | TRBJ2-2 | TRBV7-9 | CASSLNPNTGELFF | TGTGCCAGCAGCTTGAATCCGAACACCGGGGAGCTGTTTTTT
. | . | TRBJ1-5 | TRBV5-8 | CASSTPTEIEDKPQHF | TGTGCCAGCAGCACCCCCACTGAGATCGAGGATAAGCCCCAGCATTTT
. | medium-sized | TRBJ1-2 | TRBV7-9 | CASSPAGGNYGYTF | TGTGCCAGCAGCCCGGCGGGAGGGAACTATGGCTACACCTTC
. | . | TRBJ1-1 | TRBV5-1 | CASSFSDSNTEAFF | TGCGCCAGCAGCTTTAGTGATTCGAACACTGAAGCTTTCTTT
. | . | TRBJ2-7 | TRBV6-1 | CASSELGRADEQYF | TGTGCCAGCAGTGAATTAGGCAGGGCCGACGAGCAGTACTTC
TRBD2 | . | TRBJ2-1 | TRBV5-1 | CASSLAGASGGREQFF | TGCGCCAGCAGCTTGGCCGGGGCTAGCGGGGGTCGGGAGCAGTTCTTC
. | . | TRBJ2-1 | TRBV12-5 | CASGLEFGGAYNEQFF | TGTGCTAGTGGTTTAGAGTTCGGAGGGGCTTACAATGAGCAGTTCTTC
. | . | TRBJ1-1 | TRBV6-5 | CASSSAGFGNTEAFF | TGTGCCAGCAGTTCGGCAGGGTTTGGGAACACTGAAGCTTTCTTT
TRBD1 | . | TRBJ1-1 | TRBV18 | CASSPQGTGGSTEAFF | TGTGCCAGCTCACCTCAGGGGACAGGGGGTTCCACTGAAGCTTTCTTT
. | medium-sized | TRBJ1-1 | TRBV9 | CASSTGTGNTEAFF | TGTGCCAGCAGCACCGGGACGGGTAACACTGAAGCTTTCTTT
. | . | TRBJ2-5 | TRBV5-6 | CASSLFGQGGKTQYF | TGTGCCAGCAGCTTGTTCGGCCAGGGTGGCAAGACCCAGTACTTC
TRBD1 | . | TRBJ2-2 | TRBV19 | CASSGTVRIGNTGELFF | TGTGCCAGTAGCGGGACAGTTAGAATTGGCAACACCGGGGAGCTGTTTTTT
TRBD1 | . | TRBJ1-1 | TRBV6-6 | CASSYDRASTEAFF | TGTGCCAGCAGTTACGACAGGGCGAGCACTGAAGCTTTCTTT
TRBD1 | few | TRBJ1-1 | TRBV6-4 | CASSAGQGRTEAFF | TGTGCCAGCAGTGCAGGACAGGGAAGAACTGAAGCTTTCTTT
. | . | TRBJ2-1 | TRBV12-5 | CASGLVVARSSYNEQFF | TGTGCTAGTGGTTTGGTGGTAGCGAGGAGCTCCTACAATGAGCAGTTCTTC
TRBD1 | . | TRBJ2-7 | TRBV11-2 | CASSRMGQGSSYEQYF | TGTGCCAGCAGCCGCATGGGACAGGGGAGTTCCTACGAGCAGTACTTC
. | . | TRBJ2-7 | TRBV28 | CASSHSALGDYEQYF | TGTGCCAGCAGTCACTCGGCCTTGGGAGACTACGAGCAGTACTTC
. | . | TRBJ1-4 | TRBV6-5 | CASSYLGQEKLFF | TGTGCCAGCAGTTATTTGGGTCAGGAAAAACTGTTTTTT
. | . | TRBJ1-2 | TRBV18 | CASSPEIYGYTF | TGTGCCAGCTCACCAGAGATCTATGGCTACACCTTC
. | . | TRBJ2-1 | TRBV27 | CASRQGGRQYYNEQFF | TGTGCCAGCAGACAAGGGGGGCGCCAATACTACAATGAGCAGTTCTTC
. | . | TRBJ1-2 | TRBV4-2 | CASSQPGGGEPYGYTF | TGTGCCAGCAGCCAACCTGGTGGGGGTGAACCCTATGGCTACACCTTC
. | once | TRBJ1-1 | TRBV6-5 | CASRSGGVRTEAFF | TGTGCCAGCAGATCGGGGGGCGTTAGGACTGAAGCTTTCTTT
TRBD1 | . | TRBJ1-2 | TRBV7-9 | CASSTRPGTGNYGYTF | TGTGCCAGCAGCACAAGACCCGGGACAGGGAACTATGGCTACACCTTC
TRBD2 | . | TRBJ2-1 | TRBV5-1 | CASSLGTSGDLQWEQFF | TGCGCCAGCAGCTTGGGGACTAGCGGGGACCTACAATGGGAGCAGTTCTTC
. | . | TRBJ1-1 | TRBV5-1 | CASSGPQGSGNTEAFF | TGCGCCAGCAGCGGGCCCCAGGGTTCGGGGAACACTGAAGCTTTCTTT
. | . | TRBJ1-3 | TRBV5-1 | CASSFDPQSSIYF | TGCGCCAGCAGCTTCGACCCACAGAGCTCCATATATTTT
. | . | TRBJ1-2 | TRBV5-1 | CASSLNPFREGDGYTF | TGCGCCAGCAGCTTGAACCCCTTCCGGGAGGGGGATGGCTACACCTTC
TRBD2 | . | TRBJ2-5 | TRBV10-1 | CASSAGTSGEETQYF | TGCGCCAGCAGTGCCGGGACTAGCGGGGAAGAGACCCAGTACTTC
. | once | TRBJ2-3 | TRBV21-1 | CASRWSLTVMQDTQYF | TGTGCCAGCAGGTGGTCACTTACAGTCATGCAAGATACGCAGTATTTT
TRBD2 | once | TRBJ2-5 | TRBV7-9 | CASSLWLAGVLETQYF | TGTGCCAGCAGCTTATGGCTAGCGGGGGTCTTGGAGACCCAGTACTTC
. | . | TRBJ2-1 | TRBV30 | CAWRAYNEQFF | TGTGCCTGGAGGGCCTACAATGAGCAGTTCTTC
. | . | TRBJ1-1 | TRBV7-9 | CASSLRGDDTEAFF | TGTGCCAGCAGCTTAAGAGGGGATGACACTGAAGCTTTCTTT
. | once | TRBJ2-7 | TRBV4-2 | CASSPLGDVYEQYF | TGTGCCAGCAGCCCACTGGGCGATGTCTACGAGCAGTACTTC
. | . | TRBJ2-6 | TRBV27 | CASSLKRQGVWANVLTF | TGTGCCAGCAGTCTTAAGCGGCAGGGCGTATGGGCCAACGTCCTGACTTTC